This T cell receptor (beta chain) was captured in a study of beta chain features in type 1 diabetes. J gave up 9 bases and V 3 bases, and 2 bases lay outside the gene matches. The CDR3 is 14 residues long. CDR1 and CDR2 (germline): LNHDA, SQIVND (reference sequence). Every bit of the isolated RNA underwent reverse transcription, so sequencing read expressed TCRB transcripts. Here immunoSEQ multiplex PCR was the method, and the copy in TCRdb shows in-frame clones only, minus some. The sample yields a few hundred thousand clones, 20% seen once. This clonotype was sampled from a woman between 18 and 29 years old in good health. The chain links TRBV19 to TRBJ1-6; 10 bases map to TRBD1. The sample was naive CD4+ T cells from blood. The CDR3 nucleotides are TGTGCCAGTAGTATCAGGGACAGGGGTTCACCCCTCCACTTT. This gives the protein CASSIRDRGSPLHF.